Below, 8 T cell receptor beta chains from the same sample are listed, as sequenced in a study of T cells in Graves' hyperthyroidism and ophthalmopathy (dated by TCRdb to the late 2010s). Libraries were constructed by multiplex PCR. The listed sequencing device is Illumina HiSeq 2000. The TCR beta CDR3 regions were amplified from the RNA transcripts. A first-round RT-PCR of the TCR CDR3 used the HTBI primer set with the Qiagen OneStep RT-PCR kit. TCRdb itself trimmed the public reads at Q25 with fastp, ran MiXCR and retained productive beta chains. Entries that share a CDR3 protein sequence are merged under the most common genes and DNA. A total of roughly 200,000 distinct CDR3 sequences appear in this sample, 15% to 20% of them only once. Just under 45% of the sample is in the top ten clones. Specimen: blood. These receptors were collected from a man aged 40-55 years with Graves' hyperthyroidism.

The rearrangement joins TRBV9 to TRBJ1-5, with D possibly TRBD1 on 5 matching bases. V lost 6 bases and J lost 5, with 15 bases in between. The CDR3 totals 14 residues. CDR1 is SGDLS and CDR2 is YYNGEE in the germline V gene. The CDR3 spells CASNEAGMYQPQHF. In DNA, the CDR3 is TGTGCCAGCAACGAGGCAGGGATGTATCAGCCCCAGCATTTT.

This chain joins TRBV7-3 and TRBJ2-7; no reliable D call. From germline, CDR1 is SGHTA and CDR2 FQGTGA. The CDR3 runs to 13 residues. V shed 1 base and J shed 5 bases, with 9 bases lying between them. The CDR3: CASSLNGGDEQYF. The CDR3 region has the DNA TGTGCCAGCAGCTTAAATGGTGGCGACGAGCAGTACTTC. Filled out from reference TRBV7-3 and TRBJ2-7, the complete variable domain reads GAGVSQTPSNKVTEKGKYVELRCDPISGHTALYWYRQSLGQGPEFLIYFQGTGAADDSGLPNDRFFAVRPEGSVSTLKIQRTERGDSAVYLCASSLNGGDEQYFGPGTRLTVT.

Many counts were recorded for this clonotype. The rearrangement joins TRBV18 to TRBJ1-5, with D possibly being TRBD1 (6 bases). CDR3 length: 14 residues. Germline V CDR1 and CDR2: KGHSH, LQKENI. Trimming cost V 5 bases and J 5 bases, with 13 bases left between them. CDR3 residues: CASSVSGEDQPQHF. DNA for the CDR3: TGTGCCAGCTCAGTTTCAGGGGAGGATCAGCCCCAGCATTTT.

This clonotype was seen many times. The chain uses TRBV20-1 and TRBJ1-1, with D uncertain. The CDR3 has 14 residues. The V gene's germline CDR1 is DFQATT and CDR2 SNEGSKA (reference sequence). V gave up 1 base and J gave up 0 bases, with 9 bases separating them. DNA of the CDR3: TGCAGTGCTAGAGTGGTCTCCATGAACACTGAAGCTTTCTTT. Its protein product is CSARVVSMNTEAFF.

CDR3 nucleotide sequence: TGTGCCAGCAGCTATGGTGGGGTGGCGTACTTC. This translates into CASSYGGVAYF. The genes are TRBV7-3 and TRBJ2-5; D is unresolved. This CDR3 has 11 residues. Germline loops: CDR1 SGHTA, CDR2 FQGTGA. Trimming removed 4 bases from V and 13 bases from J, with 13 bases in between.

This clonotype was counted ten times or more. The CDR3 region has the DNA TGTGCCAGCAGTGGGTCTTTCCGCGGGGGCTTGACAGATACGCAGTATTTT. Translating it yields CASSGSFRGGLTDTQYF. V is TRBV2 and J is TRBJ2-3; the D gene is possibly TRBD2 (7 bases). Between the trimmed V and J ends, which lost 4 bases and 3 bases, there was a span of 20 bases. This CDR3 contains 17 residues. Germline CDR1 and CDR2: SNHLY and FYNNEI.

This clonotype was found many times. This chain connects TRBV7-2 to TRBJ2-5, with D possibly matching TRBD2 (7 bases). This CDR3 has 14 amino acids. Deletions cut 3 bases from V and 4 bases from J, with 12 bases between. Looked up from germline, CDR1 is SGHTA and CDR2 is FQGNSA. The CDR3 DNA reads as TGTGCCAGCAGCTTTGGGGGGGCGACAGAGACCCAGTACTTC. Its protein is CASSFGGATETQYF.

This clonotype was recorded at least ten times. V gene TRBV6-6 combines with J gene TRBJ2-7; no definite D call. The CDR3 totals 16 residues. Per the germline V gene, CDR1 is MNHNY and CDR2 is SVGAGI (reference sequence). V was pared by 0 bases and J by 2 bases, with 14 bases between. In DNA, the CDR3 is TGTGCCAGCAGTTACTCGGTCTACCCTCAACCCTACGAGCAGTACTTC. Its translation: CASSYSVYPQPYEQYF.